The source of this TCR beta chain is a study of cytomegalovirus exposure and HLA in healthy donors. Study-level results: A few CMV-associated chains proved CMV antigen-specific in vitro. The study recorded about 160 TCR beta chains that were cytomegalovirus-associated. Reportedly, a later analysis found an Asian-associated ancestry cluster had fewer N-insertions than the approximately 670-donor mean. Analyzed later, association rates of TCRs varied across HLA loci, with DRB1 most and HLA-C fewest.

Details on this clone: Antigen unknown.

In germline, CDR1 is SGHVS, CDR2 FQNEAQ. Trimming stripped 2 bases from V and 2 bases from J, with 13 bases between. This CDR3 region has 16 residues. PCR primers comprised 60 Vbeta and 13 Jbeta primers. Measured with immunoSEQ multiplex PCR; TCRdb has only the in-frame clones, and not every one. This table holds 150,000 to 200,000 clones, over 70% found once. This chain joins TRBV7-8 and TRBJ2-1, with D possibly TRBD1 on 5 matching bases. This sequence originates from a woman aged 45-65 years in good health and CMV-seronegative. The sample was PBMCs. Here the CDR3 reads CASSLYDSPTYNEQFF. Here the CDR3 DNA reads TGTGCCAGCAGCTTATACGACAGCCCTACCTACAATGAGCAGTTCTTC. The complete variable domain, with remaining parts taken from reference TRBV7-8 and TRBJ2-1, reads GAGVSQSPRYKVAKRGQDVALRCDPISGHVSLFWYQQALGQGPEFLTYFQNEAQLDKSGLPSDRFFAERPEGSVSTLKIQRTQQEDSAVYLCASSLYDSPTYNEQFFGPGTRLTVL.